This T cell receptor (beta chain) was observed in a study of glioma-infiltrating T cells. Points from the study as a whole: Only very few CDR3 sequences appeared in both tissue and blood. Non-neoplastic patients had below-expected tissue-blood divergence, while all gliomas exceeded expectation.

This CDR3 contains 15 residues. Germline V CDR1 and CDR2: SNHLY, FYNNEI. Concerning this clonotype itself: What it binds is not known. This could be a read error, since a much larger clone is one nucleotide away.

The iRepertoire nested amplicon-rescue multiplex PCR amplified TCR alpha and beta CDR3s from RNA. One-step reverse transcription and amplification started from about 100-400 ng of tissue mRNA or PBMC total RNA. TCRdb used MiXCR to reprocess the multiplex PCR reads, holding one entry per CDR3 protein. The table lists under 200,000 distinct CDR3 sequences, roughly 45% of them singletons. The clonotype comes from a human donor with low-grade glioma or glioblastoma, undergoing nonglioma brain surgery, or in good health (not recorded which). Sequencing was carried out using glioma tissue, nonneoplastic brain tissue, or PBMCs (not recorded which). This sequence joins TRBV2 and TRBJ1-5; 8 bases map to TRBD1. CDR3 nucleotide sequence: TGTGCCAGTCGACAGGGGAAGATCTACAGTCAGACCCAGCATTTT. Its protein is CASRQGKIYSQTQHF.